This T cell receptor (beta chain) was observed in a study of blood T cell repertoires in COVID-19. Study at large: There were acute and convalescent COVID-19 samples, and they came from the United States, Italy and Spain. In each case, the material was cDNA or gDNA derived from T cells, B-cell-depleted T cells, or PBMCs.

The study recruited people aged roughly 18 to 100 years across roughly 25 US areas. In the source study's methods: The assay estimated nucleated cells by amplifying reference gene primers. Profiled with immunoSEQ multiplex PCR; TCRdb holds only in-frame clones, not every one. V and J calls and clone size follow that table, whereas D and trimming were derived from the DNA. The table includes 200,000 or so clones, roughly 88% detected once. Losses at the gene ends were 4 bases for V and 5 bases for J; bases not matched to a gene: 8. Germline V CDR1 and CDR2: SGDLS, YYNGEE. The CDR3 loop spans 14 amino acids.

V and J are TRBV9 and TRBJ1-1, with TRBD1 matching over 7 bases. The clonotype comes from a woman aged 40 to 50 with acute COVID-19. Sequences were obtained from PBMCs or T cells enriched from blood (not recorded which). CDR3 sequence (DNA): TGTGCCAGCAGCTCAACAGGGGTTGGTACTGAAGCTTTCTTT. Amino acids: CASSSTGVGTEAFF. Full variable domain (remainder filled in from reference TRBV9 and TRBJ1-1): DSGVTQTPKHLITATGQRVTLRCSPRSGDLSVYWYQQSLDQGLQFLIQYYNGEERAKGNILERFSAQQFPDLHSELNLSSLELGDSALYFCASSSTGVGTEAFFGQGTRLTVV.